Detailed here is one T cell receptor (beta chain). Its target antigen remains unknown. No base-level quality is on record; no much larger clone is a single base apart. This sample also contains other DNA sequences that code for the same CDR3. Looking up the germline V gene yields CDR1 SGDLS and CDR2 YYNGEE. The CDR3 runs 14 amino acids, cysteine and phenylalanine included. Only CDR3 DNA remains: 42 bases, in frame from the first base. Trimming removed 4 bases from V and 3 bases from J; the gene matches leave 5 bases unexplained. The sample comes from a study of T cell changes during pregnancy in multiple sclerosis (dated by TCRdb to the late 2010s). Regarding the study in general: In women with multiple sclerosis, the researchers looked at how the T cell repertoire shifted as pregnancy progressed.

Libraries came from the immunoSEQ multiplex PCR assay. The immuneACCESS repertoire file appears here via TCRdb, limited to in-frame rearrangements. These files lack a portion of the clones; in checked studies, under half of the deficit traces to unresolved V genes, and the cause of the others is not known. In this sample the table shows about 35,000 clones, 80% to 95% of which occur a single time. The ten largest make up about 0.42% of the sample. The TCR sequence derives from a female donor in good health, enrolled as a control in a pregnancy study. This sample comprised CD4+ T cells from peripheral blood mononuclear cells, obtained in the third trimester of pregnancy. The chain uses TRBV9 and TRBJ1-2, and 8 junctional nucleotides match TRBD1. The CDR3 region has the sequence CASSPGQGDYGYTF. The DNA sequence follows: TGTGCCAGCAGCCCAGGACAGGGTGACTATGGCTACACCTTC.